The present T cell receptor (beta chain) was sequenced within a study of T cell responses to AZD1222 COVID-19 vaccine. Sequencing was performed with immunoSEQ multiplex PCR; in TCRdb, only in-frame clones are kept and a portion is missing. This sample has some 110,000 clones, with 80% to 90% found just once. The CDR3 has 13 residues. V was shortened by 0 bases and J by 4 bases, with 7 bases between the two germline ends. Germline-derived CDR1 and CDR2 are SQVTM and ANQGSEA. This receptor was identified in an adult in good health. Material: peripheral blood, obtained on day 0 of AZD1222 vaccination. V is TRBV29-1 and J is TRBJ1-5; D may be TRBD1 (5 bases). The CDR3 sequence: CSVEDGGNQPQHF. The CDR3 bases are TGCAGCGTTGAAGACGGGGGGAATCAGCCCCAGCATTTT.